Following are 12 T cell receptor beta chains from one sample sequenced in a study of beta chain features in type 1 diabetes. Reverse transcribing all isolated RNA meant expressed TCRB transcripts were sequenced. The assay was immunoSEQ multiplex PCR, and TCRdb's table has in-frame clones only and misses some. The sample lists fewer than 250,000 clones, approximately 70% occurring once. Sequenced sample: naive CD4+ T cells from blood. The origin of the receptors is a man aged 25-40 years in good health.

The chain uses TRBV30 and TRBJ2-1, with a tentative D call TRBD2 (5 bases). Germline CDR1 is GTSNPN and CDR2 is SVGIG (reference sequence). The V end was cut by 1 base, the J end by 4 bases, with 11 bases between. This CDR3 contains 14 residues. Here the CDR3 DNA reads TGTGCCTGGAGTGGACGGGGAACGTACAATGAGCAGTTCTTC. This translates into CAWSGRGTYNEQFF.

The chain combines TRBV18 with TRBJ2-5; TRBD2 matches 8 bases. This CDR3 has 16 residues. With 2 bases clipped from V and 5 bases from J, the junction kept 10 bases outside the gene matches. Germline values: CDR1 KGHSH, CDR2 LQKENI. CDR3 sequence reads: CASSPFVRTSMETQYF. The CDR3 coding sequence is TGTGCCAGCTCACCATTTGTCCGGACTAGCATGGAGACCCAGTACTTC.

The rearrangement links TRBV15 to TRBJ2-7, with D uncertain. V was clipped by 0 bases and J by 2 bases, with 11 bases between them. The germline gives CDR1 LNHNV, CDR2 YYDKDF (reference sequence). The CDR3 extends over 15 amino acids. CDR3 region: CATSRDPALTYEQYF. Here the CDR3 DNA reads TGTGCCACCAGCAGAGACCCAGCGTTAACCTACGAGCAGTACTTC.

The chain has TRBV15 and TRBJ2-1; no firm D call. The germline V gene has CDR1 LNHNV and CDR2 YYDKDF (reference sequence). V lost 2 bases and J lost 4, with 3 bases in between. There are 12 residues in the CDR3. Here the CDR3 reads CATSRLYNEQFF. The CDR3 DNA reads as TGTGCCACCAGCAGACTGTACAATGAGCAGTTCTTC.

The chain joins TRBV5-6 to TRBJ2-1; possible D gene TRBD2, 5 bases. This CDR3 contains 17 residues. Germline V CDR1 and CDR2: SGHDT, YYEEEE. V was cut by 3 bases and J by 7 bases, with 23 bases left in between. The CDR3 nucleotides read TGTGCCAGCAGCTCCCCCCGGGCGGGCGGGCCCACAAATGAGCAGTTCTTC. Amino acids: CASSSPRAGGPTNEQFF. Based on the CDR3 plus reference TRBV5-6 and TRBJ2-1, the full variable domain is DAGVTQSPTHLIKTRGQQVTLRCSPKSGHDTVSWYQQALGQGPQFIFQYYEEEERQRGNFPDRFSGHQFPNYSSELNVNALLLGDSALYLCASSSPRAGGPTNEQFFGPGTRLTVL.

V and J are TRBV30 and TRBJ2-5; maybe TRBD2 (5 bases). The CDR3 is 12 residues long. The germline CDR1 and CDR2 sequences are GTSNPN and SVGIG (reference sequence). The ends were cut back, 3 bases at V and 5 bases at J, with 10 bases in the middle. This CDR3 reads CAWRRAWETQYF. CDR3 DNA: TGTGCCTGGAGGCGGGCGTGGGAGACCCAGTACTTC.

The chain employs TRBV7-2 and TRBJ2-1; 9 bases match TRBD2. The germline V gene encodes CDR1 SGHTA and CDR2 FQGNSA. CDR3 length: 15 residues. V was clipped by 3 bases and J by 4 bases; unmatched bases: 4. DNA for the CDR3: TGTGCCAGCAGCTTTAGCGGGAGTCTATACAATGAGCAGTTCTTC. Translation gives CASSFSGSLYNEQFF. The full variable domain, its missing parts supplied by reference TRBV7-2 and TRBJ2-1, is GAGVSQSPSNKVTEKGKDVELRCDPISGHTALYWYRQSLGQGLEFLIYFQGNSAPDKSGLPSDRFSAERTGGSVSTLTIQRTQQEDSAVYLCASSFSGSLYNEQFFGPGTRLTVL.

The V and J genes are TRBV4-3 and TRBJ2-7, with TRBD1 as a possible D gene (6 bases). V lost 0 bases, J lost 6 bases, and 12 bases lay in between. The length of the CDR3 is 14 residues. The germline V gene encodes CDR1 LGHNA and CDR2 YSLEER. The CDR3 loop is CASSQDWAGAEQYF. CDR3 bases: TGCGCCAGCAGCCAAGATTGGGCAGGGGCCGAGCAGTACTTC.

The chain employs TRBV6-5 and TRBJ2-7; D is unresolved. CDR3 length: 11 amino acids. V was clipped by 6 bases and J by 4 bases, with 7 bases between them. CDR1 MNHEY and CDR2 SVGAGI come from the germline V gene. The CDR3 here is CASSPHYEQYF. The CDR3 bases are TGTGCCAGCAGCCCTCATTACGAGCAGTACTTC.

The V call is TRBV5-1, the J call TRBJ2-5; TRBD2 agrees at 8 bases. V gave up 1 base and J gave up 5 bases; unmatched junction bases: 10. The CDR3 is made up of 16 amino acids. Germline-derived CDR1 and CDR2 are SGHRS and YFSETQ. CDR3 in DNA: TGCGCCAGCAGCTTGAGTCCCAGCGGGAGTGGTGAGACCCAGTACTTC. It encodes CASSLSPSGSGETQYF.

The chain is built from TRBV12-5 and TRBJ2-5, with a weak D call TRBD1 (6 bases). Germline CDR1 LGHNT, CDR2 FRNRAP. V was shortened by 5 bases and J by 0 bases, with 10 bases between the two germline ends. The CDR3 is 14 residues long. The CDR3 sequence is CASGHGQHQETQYF. The CDR3 DNA reads as TGTGCTAGTGGTCATGGACAGCACCAAGAGACCCAGTACTTC.

The chain carries TRBV11-2 and TRBJ2-3; D is possibly TRBD2 (7 bases). The V gene lost 5 bases and the J gene lost 0 bases, with 21 bases spanning the gap. CDR3 length: 18 amino acids. CDR1 and CDR2 (germline): SGHAT, FQNNGV. For the CDR3, the DNA is TGTGCCAGCAGCACCCTATGGGGGGGGCGTGCTAGCACAGATACGCAGTATTTT. It codes for CASSTLWGGRASTDTQYF.